These 14 T cell receptor beta chains originate from one sample sequenced in a study of blood T cell repertoires in COVID-19. Method: immunoSEQ multiplex PCR; TCRdb's copy keeps in-frame clones and lacks some. The table lists about 420,000 clones, around 90% of them singletons. Sequencing was carried out using peripheral blood. The receptors stem from a man aged 18 to 30 with COVID-19, enrolled during active disease.

The table lists this clone with a count of one. The genes are TRBV4-1 and TRBJ2-5; 7 bases align to TRBD2. The V segment lost 3 bases and the J segment 2 bases; nucleotides outside the gene matches: 15. Germline V gives CDR1 MGHRA, CDR2 YSYEKL. CDR3 length: 18 amino acids. Here the CDR3 reads CASSQVLMRRGSQETQYF. For the CDR3, the DNA is TGCGCCAGCAGCCAGGTGCTGATGAGGCGCGGGAGTCAAGAGACCCAGTACTTC.

Concerning this clone: The identical CDR3 is also encoded by other nucleotide sequences in the sample. The chain combines TRBV12-3 or TRBV12-4 with TRBJ2-1; D call uncertain. Trimming left V 5 bases short and J 7 bases short, with 6 bases between. The CDR3 contains 11 residues. The CDR3 sequence is CASSPLNEQFF. The CDR3 DNA reads as TGTGCCAGCAGTCCCCTGAATGAGCAGTTCTTC.

The count of this clone is one. The genes are TRBV2 and TRBJ2-1, with a weak D call TRBD1 (5 bases). The CDR3 runs 13 residues. Germline-derived CDR1 and CDR2 are SNHLY and FYNNEI. V shed 5 bases and J shed 6 bases, with 11 bases lying between them. This chain's CDR3 is CASSPDTPNEQFF. CDR3 in DNA: TGTGCCAGCAGTCCGGACACCCCCAATGAGCAGTTCTTC.

CDR3 nucleotides: TGTGCCAGCAGCCCCGAATACGGGACAAACTATGGCTACACCTTC. Translating gives CASSPEYGTNYGYTF. The V call is TRBV7-2, the J call TRBJ1-2; D perhaps matches TRBD1 (6 bases). This CDR3 comprises 15 residues. CDR1 is SGHTA, CDR2 FQGNSA, per germline. The V end lost 5 bases, the J end lost 2 bases, and 15 bases lay between the germline ends.

This clone came up a few times. The rearrangement uses TRBV6-5 and TRBJ2-7, with TRBD2 identical over 7 bases. The CDR3 is 14 amino acids. Trimming took 8 bases from V and 0 from J; bases not matched to a gene: 7. Germline values: CDR1 MNHEY, CDR2 SVGAGI. The CDR3 nucleotides read TGTGCCAGCCTTCGGCTAGCGGACTCCTACGAGCAGTACTTC. Amino acid sequence: CASLRLADSYEQYF.

The chain recombines TRBV18 with TRBJ2-5, with D hard to call. Germline-derived CDR1 and CDR2 are KGHSH and LQKENI. Trimming stripped 3 bases from V and 0 bases from J, with 8 bases between. This CDR3 region has 14 residues. This chain's CDR3 is CASSPRTYQETQYF. The DNA for the CDR3 is TGTGCCAGCTCACCTCGCACTTACCAAGAGACCCAGTACTTC.

The DNA for the CDR3 is TGCGCCAGCAGCTTGGGGGGCGGAACTCCCGAAGCTTTCTTT. It codes for CASSLGGGTPEAFF. The V call is TRBV5-1, the J call TRBJ1-1; maybe TRBD1 (5 bases). The CDR3 covers 14 residues. Deletions cut 0 bases from V and 8 bases from J, with 14 bases between. Germline V gives CDR1 SGHRS, CDR2 YFSETQ.

The chain links TRBV28 to TRBJ1-2; a possible D gene is TRBD1 (6 bases). Trimming pared 3 bases from V and 2 bases from J, leaving 19 bases between. CDR1 and CDR2 (germline): MDHEN, SYDVKM. This CDR3 spans 17 amino acids. The CDR3 spells CASSFILMGALNYGYTF. The CDR3 nucleotides read TGTGCCAGCAGTTTTATACTCATGGGGGCGTTAAACTATGGCTACACCTTC.

This clone was detected a few times. Different DNA sequences within this sample yield the same CDR3. V and J are TRBV9 and TRBJ2-1; D possibly corresponds to TRBD2 (6 bases). The V end lost 0 bases, the J end lost 3 bases, and 10 bases lay between the germline ends. Germline V gives CDR1 SGDLS, CDR2 YYNGEE. The CDR3 loop spans 15 amino acids. The CDR3 DNA follows: TGTGCCAGCAGCGTAGAGGGAGGAGGCTACAATGAGCAGTTCTTC. It encodes CASSVEGGGYNEQFF.

This sequence joins TRBV5-4 and TRBJ2-4; D may be TRBD1 (6 bases). The germline CDR1 and CDR2 sequences are SGHNT and YYREEE (reference sequence). This CDR3 is built from 16 residues. Trimming removed 0 bases from V and 2 bases from J, with 12 bases in between. CDR3 sequence (DNA): TGTGCCAGCAGCTTGGGTCAGGGGTTGACCAAAAACATTCAGTACTTC. Its translation: CASSLGQGLTKNIQYF.

A remark on this clone: Other DNA sequences within the sample encode an identical CDR3. The chain recombines TRBV5-4 with TRBJ2-1; D gene unclear. This CDR3 contains 15 residues. The germline V gene has CDR1 SGHNT and CDR2 YYREEE (reference sequence). V lost 0 bases and J 0 bases, leaving 7 bases between the germline ends. The CDR3 DNA reads TGTGCCAGCAGCTTGGGGGCGAGCTCCTACAATGAGCAGTTCTTC. Residues: CASSLGASSYNEQFF. The variable domain in full, completed from reference TRBV5-4 and TRBJ2-1, reads ETGVTQSPTHLIKTRGQQVTLRCSSQSGHNTVSWYQQALGQGPQFIFQYYREEENGRGNFPPRFSGLQFPNYSSELNVNALELDDSALYLCASSLGASSYNEQFFGPGTRLTVL.

The J gene is TRBJ2-3, the V gene TRBV11-2; 7 bases match TRBD2. Germline CDR1 and CDR2: SGHAT and FQNNGV. V dropped 5 bases and J dropped 6; count of bases not matched to a gene: 8. The CDR3 is made up of 14 amino acids. CDR3 DNA sequence: TGTGCCAGCAGCGGGGGGGTCAGTAGCGATACGCAGTATTTT. Translating it yields CASSGGVSSDTQYF.

The rearrangement links TRBV3-1 (or the pseudogene TRBV3-2) to TRBJ2-1; 11 nucleotides align to TRBD2. The germline gives CDR1 LGHDT, CDR2 YNNKEL (reference sequence). The ends lost 4 bases at V and 12 bases at J; junction bases unmatched: 11. The CDR3 is 15 residues long. The CDR3 here is CASSRTLAGDVGQFF. The CDR3 DNA reads as TGTGCCAGCAGCCGAACACTAGCGGGGGACGTGGGGCAGTTCTTC.

The chain uses TRBV5-1 and TRBJ1-1; D is unclear. V gave up 3 bases and J gave up 3 bases, with 15 bases separating them. Germline-derived CDR1 and CDR2 are SGHRS and YFSETQ. This CDR3 is built from 15 residues. The CDR3 is CASSSQDPGYTEAFF. The CDR3 coding sequence is TGCGCCAGCAGCTCCCAAGATCCGGGGTACACTGAAGCTTTCTTT.